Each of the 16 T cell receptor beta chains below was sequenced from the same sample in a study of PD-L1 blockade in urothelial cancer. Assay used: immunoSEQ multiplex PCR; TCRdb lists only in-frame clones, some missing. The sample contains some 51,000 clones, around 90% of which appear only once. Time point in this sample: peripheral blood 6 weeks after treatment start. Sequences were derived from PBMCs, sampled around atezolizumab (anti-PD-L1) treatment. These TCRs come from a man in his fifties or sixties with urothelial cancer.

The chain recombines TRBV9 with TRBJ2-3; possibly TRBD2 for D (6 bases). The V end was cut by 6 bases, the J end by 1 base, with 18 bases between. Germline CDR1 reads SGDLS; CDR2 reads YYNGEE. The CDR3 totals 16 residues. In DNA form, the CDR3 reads TGTGCCAGCACCCAAGGGAGCGGGCGGGGCACAGATACGCAGTATTTT. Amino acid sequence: CASTQGSGRGTDTQYF.

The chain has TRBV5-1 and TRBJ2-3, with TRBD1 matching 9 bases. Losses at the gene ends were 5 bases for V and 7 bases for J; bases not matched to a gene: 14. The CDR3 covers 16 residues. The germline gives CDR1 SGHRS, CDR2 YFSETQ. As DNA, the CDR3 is TGCGCCAGCAGACCGGGACAGGGAACCCTTTTTCATACGCAGTATTTT. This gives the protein CASRPGQGTLFHTQYF.

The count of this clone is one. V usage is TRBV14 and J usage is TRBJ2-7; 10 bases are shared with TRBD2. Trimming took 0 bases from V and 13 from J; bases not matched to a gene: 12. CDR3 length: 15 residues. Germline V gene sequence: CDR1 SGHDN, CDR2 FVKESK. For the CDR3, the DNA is TGTGCCAGCAGCCAAGACTTTCTAGCGGGAGCGCCACCATACTTC. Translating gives CASSQDFLAGAPPYF.

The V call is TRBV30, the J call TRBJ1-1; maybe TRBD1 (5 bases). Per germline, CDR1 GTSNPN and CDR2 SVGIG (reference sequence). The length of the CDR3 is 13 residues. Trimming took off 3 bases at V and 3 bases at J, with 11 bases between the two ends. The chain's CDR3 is CAWSARADTEAFF. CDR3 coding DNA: TGTGCCTGGAGCGCCAGGGCGGACACTGAAGCTTTCTTT.

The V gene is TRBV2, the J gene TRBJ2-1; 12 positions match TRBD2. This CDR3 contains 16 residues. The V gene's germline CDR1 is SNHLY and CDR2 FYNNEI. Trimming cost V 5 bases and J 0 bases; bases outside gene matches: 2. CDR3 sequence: CASSRTSGASYNEQFF. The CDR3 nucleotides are TGTGCCAGCAGTCGGACTAGCGGGGCCTCCTACAATGAGCAGTTCTTC.

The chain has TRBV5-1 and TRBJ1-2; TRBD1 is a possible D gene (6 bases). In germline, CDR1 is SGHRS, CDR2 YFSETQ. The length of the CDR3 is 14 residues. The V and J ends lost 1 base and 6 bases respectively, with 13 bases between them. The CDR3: CASSLQQGTNGYTF. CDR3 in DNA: TGCGCCAGCAGCTTGCAGCAGGGGACTAATGGCTACACCTTC.

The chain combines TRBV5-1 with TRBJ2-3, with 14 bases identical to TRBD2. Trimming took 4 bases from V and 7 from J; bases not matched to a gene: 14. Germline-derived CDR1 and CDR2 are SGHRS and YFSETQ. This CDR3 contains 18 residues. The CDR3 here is CASSIGGTSGSIPNTQYF. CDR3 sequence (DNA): TGCGCCAGCAGCATTGGGGGGACTAGCGGGAGTATTCCAAATACGCAGTATTTT.

The CDR3 region has the DNA TGTGCCAGAAGCTTGGTGAGAGGCTACGAGCAGTACTTC. Protein sequence: CARSLVRGYEQYF. The chain has TRBV5-3 and TRBJ2-7; D remains ambiguous. TRBV5-3 is classed as an ORF, of uncertain function. V shed 0 bases and J shed 3 bases, with 7 bases lying between them. CDR3 length: 13 residues.

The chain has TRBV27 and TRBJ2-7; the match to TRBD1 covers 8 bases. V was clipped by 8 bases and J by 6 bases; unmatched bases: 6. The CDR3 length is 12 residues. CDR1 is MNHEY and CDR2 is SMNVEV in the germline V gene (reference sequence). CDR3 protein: CASSGGLGEQYF. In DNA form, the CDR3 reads TGTGCCAGCTCAGGGGGCCTGGGCGAGCAGTACTTC.

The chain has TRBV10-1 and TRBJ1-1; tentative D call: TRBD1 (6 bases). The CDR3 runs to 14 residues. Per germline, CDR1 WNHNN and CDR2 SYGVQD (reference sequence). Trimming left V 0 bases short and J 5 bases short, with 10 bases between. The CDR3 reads CASSESEQGTEAFF. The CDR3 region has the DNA TGCGCCAGCAGTGAGTCGGAGCAGGGGACTGAAGCTTTCTTT.

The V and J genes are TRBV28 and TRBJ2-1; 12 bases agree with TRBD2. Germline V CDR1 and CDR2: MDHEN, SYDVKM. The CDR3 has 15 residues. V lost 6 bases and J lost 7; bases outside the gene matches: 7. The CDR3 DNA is TGTGCCAGCAGACCTCCGGGACTAGCGGGTAATGAGCAGTTCTTC. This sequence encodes CASRPPGLAGNEQFF.

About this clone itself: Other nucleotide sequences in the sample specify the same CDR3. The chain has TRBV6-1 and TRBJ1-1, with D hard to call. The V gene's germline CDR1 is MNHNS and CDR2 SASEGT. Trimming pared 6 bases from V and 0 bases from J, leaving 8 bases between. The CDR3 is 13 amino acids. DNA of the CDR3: TGTGCCAGCAGCACAGCTATGAACACTGAAGCTTTCTTT. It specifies CASSTAMNTEAFF.

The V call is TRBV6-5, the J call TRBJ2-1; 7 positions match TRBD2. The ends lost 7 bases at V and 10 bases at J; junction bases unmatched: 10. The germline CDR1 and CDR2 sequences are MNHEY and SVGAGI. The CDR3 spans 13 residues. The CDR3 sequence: CASTGLGRLEQFF. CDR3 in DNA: TGTGCCAGCACCGGACTAGGACGGTTGGAGCAGTTCTTC.

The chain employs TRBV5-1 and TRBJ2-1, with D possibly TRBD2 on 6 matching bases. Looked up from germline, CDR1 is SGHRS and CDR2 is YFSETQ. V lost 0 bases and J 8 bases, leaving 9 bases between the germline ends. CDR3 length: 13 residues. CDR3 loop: CASSLGRGDEQFF. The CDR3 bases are TGCGCCAGCAGCTTGGGGCGGGGTGATGAGCAGTTCTTC. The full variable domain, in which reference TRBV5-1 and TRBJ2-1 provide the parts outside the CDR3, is KAGVTQTPRYLIKTRGQQVTLSCSPISGHRSVSWYQQTPGQGLQFLFEYFSETQRNKGNFPGRFSGRQFSNSRSEMNVSTLELGDSALYLCASSLGRGDEQFFGPGTRLTVL.

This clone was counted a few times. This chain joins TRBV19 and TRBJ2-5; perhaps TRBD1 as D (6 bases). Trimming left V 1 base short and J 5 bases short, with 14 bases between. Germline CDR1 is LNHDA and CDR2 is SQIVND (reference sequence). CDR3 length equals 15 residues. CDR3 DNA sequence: TGTGCCAGTAGTATAGCTGGACAGCCAACGGAGACCCAGTACTTC. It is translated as CASSIAGQPTETQYF.

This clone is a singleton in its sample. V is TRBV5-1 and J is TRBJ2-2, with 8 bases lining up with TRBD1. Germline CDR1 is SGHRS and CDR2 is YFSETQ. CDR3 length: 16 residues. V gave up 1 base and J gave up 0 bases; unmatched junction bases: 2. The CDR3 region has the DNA TGCGCCAGCAGCTTGCAACAGGGGGCGAACACCGGGGAGCTGTTTTTT. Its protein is CASSLQQGANTGELFF.